This T cell receptor beta chain was sequenced during a study of blood T cell repertoires in COVID-19. Per the study methods: How many nucleated cells were present was estimated from reference gene primer amplification. Only in-frame clones appear in the TCRdb table, and some are missing; sequencing was by immunoSEQ multiplex PCR. V and J calls and clone size are those listed in that table; D and trimming were worked out from the DNA. The repertoire holds 120,000 or so clones, with over 55% as singletons. CDR1 SEHNR and CDR2 FQNEAQ come from the germline V gene (reference sequence). The V end was cut by 4 bases, the J end by 3 bases, with 10 bases between. The CDR3 is 13 residues long. This clone has only one observation.

The sequence derives from a woman in her seventies with acute or convalescent COVID-19. V usage is TRBV7-9 and J usage is TRBJ2-7; tentatively, D is TRBD1 (6 bases). The sequenced sample consisted of peripheral blood. The CDR3 protein is CASSYGTIYEQYF. In DNA form, the CDR3 reads TGTGCCAGCAGCTACGGGACAATCTACGAGCAGTACTTC.